The 8 T cell receptor beta chains below were found in one sample sequenced in a study of PD-L1 blockade in urothelial cancer. The method was immunoSEQ multiplex PCR; TCRdb's version includes in-frame clones alone and lacks a portion of them. The data show about 80,000 clones, about 90% seen once. This material consisted of PBMCs, taken around atezolizumab (anti-PD-L1) treatment. These receptors all stem from a woman in her 70s with urothelial cancer.

This clone was counted a few times. The genes are TRBV7-2 and TRBJ1-1, with 7 bases identical to TRBD1. The CDR3 extends over 14 amino acids. Per germline, CDR1 SGHTA and CDR2 FQGNSA. The ends lost 3 bases at V and 6 bases at J; junction bases unmatched: 7. The DNA for the CDR3 is TGTGCCAGCAGCTTCCAATGGGACAGCCCTGAAGCTTTCTTT. It yields the protein CASSFQWDSPEAFF.

This chain connects TRBV2 to TRBJ1-3; unclear D gene. The V end was cut by 7 bases, the J end by 0 bases, with 10 bases between. The CDR3 has 14 residues. In germline, CDR1 is SNHLY, CDR2 FYNNEI. In DNA, the CDR3 is TGTGCCAGCACCCGGACTGACTCTGGAAACACCATATATTTT. This encodes CASTRTDSGNTIYF.

This clone was found a few times. The V call is TRBV6-1, the J call TRBJ2-1, with TRBD1 as a possible D gene (5 bases). V was trimmed by 10 bases and J by 0 bases, leaving 13 bases between them. CDR3 length: 14 residues. CDR1 is MNHNS and CDR2 is SASEGT in the germline V gene. The CDR3: CATVDRSSYNEQFF. CDR3 DNA: TGTGCCACGGTTGACAGAAGCTCCTACAATGAGCAGTTCTTC.

V is TRBV7-8 and J is TRBJ1-2, with D tentatively TRBD1 (6 bases). Germline V lookup: CDR1 SGHVS, CDR2 FQNEAQ. Trimming shortened V by 1 base and J by 8 bases, and 14 bases separated the two germline ends. The CDR3 runs to 14 residues. CDR3 coding DNA: TGTGCCAGCAGCTTAGTGCGGGGGGCGGGGGGCTACACCTTC. Residues: CASSLVRGAGGYTF. Complete variable domain (other parts from reference TRBV7-8 and TRBJ1-2): GAGVSQSPRYKVAKRGQDVALRCDPISGHVSLFWYQQALGQGPEFLTYFQNEAQLDKSGLPSDRFFAERPEGSVSTLKIQRTQQEDSAVYLCASSLVRGAGGYTFGSGTRLTVV.

The chain employs TRBV28 and TRBJ1-5; TRBD1 agrees at 7 bases. Germline-derived CDR1 and CDR2 are MDHEN and SYDVKM. After removal of 5 bases from V and 3 bases from J, the junction contained 7 bases not matched to a gene. The CDR3 loop spans 15 amino acids. CDR3 nucleotide sequence: TGTGCCAGCAGTCCACCGGGACAGAACAATCAGCCCCAGCATTTT. Translating it yields CASSPPGQNNQPQHF.

The chain employs TRBV4-1 and TRBJ1-2, with 7 bases lining up with TRBD1. The germline V gene has CDR1 MGHRA and CDR2 YSYEKL. Trimming cost V 4 bases and J 4 bases; bases outside gene matches: 9. The CDR3 contains 15 residues. CDR3 DNA: TGCGCCAGCAGCCCTCGGACAGGCGTTCTCTATGGCTACACCTTC. This gives the protein CASSPRTGVLYGYTF.

The J gene is TRBJ2-5, the V gene TRBV5-1, with a tentative D call TRBD1 (6 bases). Trimming took off 0 bases at V and 5 bases at J, with 11 bases between the two ends. The germline V gene encodes CDR1 SGHRS and CDR2 YFSETQ. CDR3 length: 14 residues. This CDR3 is CASSLVGAGETQYF. The CDR3 DNA reads as TGCGCCAGCAGCTTGGTGGGGGCAGGGGAGACCCAGTACTTC.

J is TRBJ1-1 and V is TRBV21-1; the tabulated D call, TRBD1, remains unverified against the DNA. TRBV21-1 constitutes a pseudogene. The CDR3 extends over 17 amino acids. The CDR3 DNA reads as TGTGCCAGCAGCACGTGGACAGGGGGCAGTGGGAACACTGAAGCTTTCTTT. It yields the protein CASSTWTGGSGNTEAFF.